This T cell receptor (beta chain) was observed in a study of blood T cell repertoires in COVID-19. Using immunoSEQ multiplex PCR, the repertoire was profiled, and TCRdb retains in-frame clones only, with some absent. Among roughly 160,000 clones listed, roughly 70% were seen once. The ends lost 0 bases at V and 0 bases at J; junction bases unmatched: 4. Germline V gene data show CDR1 as LGHNA and CDR2 as YNFKEQ. The CDR3 loop spans 18 amino acids. This clone has just a few counts. Sequencing was done on a sample of peripheral blood. This sequence joins TRBV4-2 and TRBJ2-6; 8 bases line up with TRBD1. The sequence derives from an elderly woman with acute or convalescent COVID-19. This CDR3 is CASSQDGQGGSGANVLTF. CDR3 bases: TGTGCCAGCAGCCAAGATGGACAGGGAGGCTCTGGGGCCAACGTCCTGACTTTC.